This passage covers 4 T cell receptor beta chains from one sample sequenced in a study of Ad26.COV2.S vaccination and SARS-CoV-2 variants. Treatment given: 15 to 20 received Ad26.COV2.S at low or high dose, single or two shots; roughly five received placebo; per-sample allocation not given. The samples were gathered on day 63 after the first injection of vaccine or placebo. Assay used: immunoSEQ multiplex PCR; TCRdb lists only in-frame clones, some missing. The sample has about 350,000 clones; around 90% are singletons. Source: peripheral blood, taken in a trial of Ad26.COV2.S vaccine versus placebo. Receptor source: a person between 18 and 60 years old who received the Ad26.COV2.S COVID-19 vaccine or a placebo.

This rearrangement joins TRBV11-3 to TRBJ2-3; tentatively, D is TRBD2 (6 bases). Deletions cut 5 bases from V and 3 bases from J, with 12 bases between. Germline V gene sequence: CDR1 SGHNT, CDR2 YENEEA. The CDR3 totals 14 residues. This CDR3 reads CASSRGGGTDTQYF. CDR3 nucleotide sequence: TGTGCCAGCAGCCGAGGTGGGGGGACAGATACGCAGTATTTT.

The chain uses TRBV2 and TRBJ1-1; 7 bases are a match to TRBD1. This CDR3 is built from 14 residues. J lost 0 bases, V lost 8 bases, and 6 bases had no gene match. In germline, CDR1 is SNHLY, CDR2 FYNNEI. The CDR3 spells CASGDRVMNTEAFF. Here the CDR3 DNA reads TGTGCCAGCGGGGACAGAGTTATGAACACTGAAGCTTTCTTT.

This clone showed up just a few times. This rearrangement joins TRBV6-6 to TRBJ1-6, with D possibly being TRBD1 (5 bases). The CDR3 runs 12 residues. V lost 6 bases, J lost 11 bases, and 11 bases lay in between. Germline V CDR1 and CDR2: MNHNY, SVGAGI (reference sequence). CDR3: CASSERGAPLHF. The CDR3 nucleotides are TGTGCCAGCAGCGAACGGGGGGCACCCCTCCACTTT.

This clone occurred once. The rearrangement joins TRBV18 to TRBJ1-1; D perhaps matches TRBD1 (5 bases). The germline V gene encodes CDR1 KGHSH and CDR2 LQKENI. CDR3 length: 14 amino acids. V was shortened by 4 bases and J by 4 bases, with 13 bases between the two germline ends. The CDR3 DNA sequence: TGTGCCAGCTCACTAGGTGGAGGGACCACTGAAGCTTTCTTT. Encoded protein: CASSLGGGTTEAFF.